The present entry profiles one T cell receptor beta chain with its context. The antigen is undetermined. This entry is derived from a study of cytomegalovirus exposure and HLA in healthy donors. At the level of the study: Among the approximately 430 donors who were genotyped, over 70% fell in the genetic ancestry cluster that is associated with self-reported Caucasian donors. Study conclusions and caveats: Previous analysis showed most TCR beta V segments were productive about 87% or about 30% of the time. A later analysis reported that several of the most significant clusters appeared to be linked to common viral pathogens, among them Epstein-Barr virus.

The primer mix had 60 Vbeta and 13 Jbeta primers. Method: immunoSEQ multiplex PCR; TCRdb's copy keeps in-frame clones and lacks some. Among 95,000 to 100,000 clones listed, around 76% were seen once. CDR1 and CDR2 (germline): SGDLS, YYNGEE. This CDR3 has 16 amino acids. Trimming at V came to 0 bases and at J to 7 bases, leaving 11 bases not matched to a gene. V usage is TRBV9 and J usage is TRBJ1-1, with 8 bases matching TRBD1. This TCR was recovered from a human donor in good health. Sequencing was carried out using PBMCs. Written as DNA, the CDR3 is TGTGCCAGCAGCGTAGCCAGGGGGCCGTTCTCCCATGAAGCTTTCTTT. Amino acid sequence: CASSVARGPFSHEAFF.